This T cell receptor beta chain comes out of a study of regulatory T cells in long-lasting Graves disease. Study summary: For a period under 3 months, newly diagnosed Graves' patients had taken antithyroid drugs. General study results and limits: TCR diversity in persistent Graves' patients was below that of newly diagnosed ones.

Comments on this clonotype: No antigen is known for it. Given a far larger clone just one base away, this is likely a sequencing read error.

CDR3 length: 18 amino acids. Germline V gene lookup returns CDR1 MDHEN and CDR2 SYDVKM. The V and J ends lost 5 bases and 2 bases respectively, with 21 bases between them. Arm-PCR of CDR3 regions and iRepertoire HTBI primers were used to build TCR beta libraries. In TCRdb, the multiplex PCR reads were re-called with MiXCR into one record per CDR3 protein. The table includes around 400,000 distinct CDR3 sequences, approximately 16% detected once. Time point denoted: newly diagnosed GD, antithyroid drugs for less than 3 months. The TCR library was prepared using RNA isolated from PBMCs. These data also featured in a second study, about T cells in Graves' hyperthyroidism and ophthalmopathy.

The rearrangement joins TRBV28 to TRBJ2-2; TRBD1 might be the D (7 bases). Material: peripheral blood mononuclear cells (PBMCs), obtained at new diagnosis, from a patient treated with antithyroid drugs. This TCR came from a woman in her 40s with Graves disease. CDR3 residues: CASSDPRGGGSNTGELFF. The CDR3 DNA is TGTGCCAGCAGTGACCCCCGCGGAGGGGGCAGTAACACCGGGGAGCTGTTTTTT.